This entry is about one TCR beta chain. Its matching antigen is unknown. This CDR3 has 14 amino acids. Looked up from germline, CDR1 is MNHEY and CDR2 is SMNVEV (reference sequence). V was shortened by 1 base and J by 4 bases, with 11 bases between the two germline ends. TCRdb keeps only in-frame clones here, not all; method: immunoSEQ multiplex PCR. The table shows under 150,000 clones, with about 93% occurring only once. These data belong to a study of T cell responses to AZD1222 COVID-19 vaccine. Study-level results: Along spike, vaccine-associated CD4 TCRs were found throughout, with dominance at 160-218 and 743-854. Donors were largely white British and mainly female; clonal diversity was possibly underestimated. It was only 6 or 7 AZD1222 recipients who were seropositive at baseline. Repertoire samples came only from after the peak T cell response.

The clonotype comes from an adult in good health. Sequences were derived from peripheral blood, sampled on day 0 of AZD1222 vaccination. V and J are TRBV27 and TRBJ2-7, with D possibly matching TRBD1 (5 bases). Written as DNA, the CDR3 is TGTGCCAGCAGTTTATGGGGCAAGCCTTACGAGCAGTACTTC. It specifies CASSLWGKPYEQYF.